Listed below are T cell receptor beta chains from one sample, sequenced in a study of blood T cell repertoires in COVID-19. The protocol was immunoSEQ multiplex PCR, while the TCRdb copy is restricted to in-frame clones and leaves out a portion. Of around 190,000 clones listed, roughly 87% were seen once; the top ten hold 10% to 13%. Sequencing was performed on PBMCs or T cells enriched from blood (not recorded which). These receptor sequences come from a man aged 18 to 29 with acute COVID-19. CDR3s include the opening cysteine and the closing phenylalanine or tryptophan. D genes are given only for firm matches. Rows may omit the clone size; those that give it use once, few, many or a size class.

V gene,CDR3 length,J gene,clone size,D gene,CDR3 protein,CDR3 DNA
TRBV7-2,13,TRBJ2-5,-,-,CASRTGWQETQYF,TGTGCCAGCAGAACAGGGTGGCAAGAGACCCAGTACTTC
TRBV6-5,10,TRBJ1-1,-,-,CASGGTEAFF,TGTGCCAGCGGGGGGACTGAAGCTTTCTTT
TRBV2,14,TRBJ2-5,-,-,CASSGASAQETQYF,TGTGCCAGCAGTGGGGCTAGCGCCCAAGAGACCCAGTACTTC
TRBV25-1,16,TRBJ2-7,once,TRBD1,CASSEYGRQGPYEQYF,TGTGCCAGCAGTGAATATGGGAGACAGGGACCCTACGAGCAGTACTTC
TRBV4-1,16,TRBJ2-7,once,TRBD1,CASSQQTGGSSYEQYF,TGCGCCAGCAGCCAACAAACAGGGGGCAGCTCCTACGAGCAGTACTTC
TRBV28,15,TRBJ1-5,-,TRBD1,CASSRIQGVAQPQHF,TGTGCCAGCAGCCGGATTCAGGGGGTAGCTCAGCCCCAGCATTTT
TRBV19,14,TRBJ2-6,-,-,CASRHNSGANVLTF,TGTGCCAGTCGACACAACTCTGGGGCCAACGTCCTGACTTTC
TRBV28,15,TRBJ2-7,-,-,CASSLGGVGPYEQYF,TGTGCCAGCAGTTTGGGGGGTGTGGGGCCCTACGAGCAGTACTTC
TRBV4-2,16,TRBJ1-1,-,-,CASSQESRDINTEAFF,TGTGCCAGCAGCCAAGAATCCAGGGATATAAACACTGAAGCTTTCTTT
TRBV14,13,TRBJ2-7,once,-,CASSQDSSYEQYF,TGTGCCAGCAGCCAAGACTCCTCCTACGAGCAGTACTTC